The present TCR beta chain was sequenced within a study of blood T cell repertoires in COVID-19. Study-wide background: Samples taken during acute and convalescent COVID-19 were collected in the United States, Italy and Spain. The cDNA or gDNA used as material had been derived from T cells, B-cell-depleted T cells, or PBMCs.

Study processing details: Amplification with reference gene primers provided the estimates of nucleated cell counts. Clones were sequenced by immunoSEQ multiplex PCR, and TCRdb holds only the in-frame ones, with some missing. The DNA gave D and trimming, while V, J and clone size come from that table. Here the sample spans 150,000 to 200,000 clones, 88% being singletons. This CDR3 comprises 13 residues. Germline V gives CDR1 MNHEY, CDR2 SVGAGI. The V gene lost 6 bases and the J gene lost 7 bases, with 12 bases spanning the gap. Material for sequencing was peripheral blood. The receptor was derived from an older man with active or convalescent COVID-19. The chain uses TRBV6-5 and TRBJ1-4; D possibly corresponds to TRBD1 (5 bases). Here the CDR3 reads CASSRRVIEKLFF. DNA of the CDR3: TGTGCCAGCAGCCGCAGGGTTATTGAAAAACTGTTTTTT.